This T cell receptor (beta chain) emerged from a study of T cells in Graves' hyperthyroidism and ophthalmopathy. Trimming stripped 6 bases from V and 9 bases from J, with 12 bases between. Germline lookup yields CDR1 MNHNS and CDR2 SASEGT. This CDR3 contains 12 residues. TCR beta CDR3 regions were amplified from RNA. TCR CDR3 underwent first-round RT-PCR with the HTBI primer set. A single record per CDR3 protein comes from TCRdb applying MiXCR to the multiplex PCR reads. The table lists around 350,000 distinct CDR3 sequences, around 14% of them singletons. The gene calls are TRBV6-1 and TRBJ2-1; the D gene could be TRBD1 or TRBD2 (5 bases each). This receptor was identified in a woman under 30 with Graves' hyperthyroidism. Specimen: blood. CDR3: CASSPGLVEQFF. DNA of the CDR3: TGTGCCAGCAGCCCGGGGCTAGTTGAGCAGTTCTTC.